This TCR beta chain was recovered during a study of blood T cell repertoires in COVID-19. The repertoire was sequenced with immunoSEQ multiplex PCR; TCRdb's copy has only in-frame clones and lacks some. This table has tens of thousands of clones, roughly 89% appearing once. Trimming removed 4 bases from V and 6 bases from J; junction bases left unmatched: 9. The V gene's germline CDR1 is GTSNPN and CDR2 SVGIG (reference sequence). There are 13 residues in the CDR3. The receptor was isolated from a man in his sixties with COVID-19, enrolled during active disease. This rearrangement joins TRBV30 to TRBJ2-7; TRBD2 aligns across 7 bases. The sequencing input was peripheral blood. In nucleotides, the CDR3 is TGTGCCTGGACTTTGGGGGAGGGCCCCGAGCAGTACTTC. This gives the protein CAWTLGEGPEQYF.